The entry that follows covers one TCR beta chain sequence. Its specificity is not known. The data derive from a study of CD8+ T cells in alopecia areata. Points from the study as a whole: In patients, TCRs were shared less clearly than in mice, and HLA may possibly be involved. While patients received tofacitinib, many expanded lesional clones remained present in scalp and blood.

There are 14 residues in the CDR3. The trim removed 3 bases at V and 4 bases at J, leaving 4 bases unmatched. Germline assignment: CDR1 KGHSH and CDR2 LQKENI. RNA extraction was followed by reverse transcription into cDNA, which acted as the sequencing template. Produced via immunoSEQ multiplex PCR; TCRdb's table is partial and in-frame only. The sample includes fewer than 250,000 clones, 55% to 70% of them seen just once. The treatment here: oral pan-JAK inhibitor, 5-10 mg twice daily. Material: CD4+ T cells sorted from blood, obtained at week 4, from a patient treated with tofacitinib. V is TRBV18 and J is TRBJ2-7; 9 bases align to TRBD1. The TCR sequence derives from a human donor with alopecia areata. The CDR3, as DNA: TGTGCCAGCTCACCCGAACAGGGGGCTTACGAGCAGTACTTC. Protein sequence: CASSPEQGAYEQYF.